The present TCR beta chain was sequenced within a study of control samples from healthy donors and cancer patients. The method was immunoSEQ multiplex PCR; TCRdb's version includes in-frame clones alone and lacks a portion of them. The sample has about 94,000 clones, just over 90% seen once. This receptor was obtained from a young woman in good health. Source material: blood.

The CDR3 region has the DNA TGTGCCAGCAGTCAACTAGCGGGGGGTCGGTACGAGCAGTACTTC. It codes for CASSQLAGGRYEQYF. This rearrangement joins TRBV28 to TRBJ2-7; 12 bases fit TRBD2. With V trimmed by 5 bases and J by 4 bases, 6 bases remained unmatched. The CDR3 totals 15 residues. Looked up from germline, CDR1 is MDHEN and CDR2 is SYDVKM.